The TCR beta chain under discussion was sequenced for a study of cytomegalovirus exposure and HLA in healthy donors. Notes on the study in general: Rare TCR sequences dominated, though some public TCRs recurred in many donors. Common viral pathogens (according to a later analysis) appeared linked to several of the most significant clusters. Associated with cytomegalovirus, according to the listing, were fewer than 200 TCR beta chains. Among CMV-associated TCR beta chains, most appeared HLA-restricted in a later analysis.

Regarding this clone: The antigen is not known.

13 Jbeta primers and 60 Vbeta primers were used for the PCR. This table comes from immunoSEQ multiplex PCR, and its TCRdb copy is limited to in-frame clones, with some not included. The sample lists about 200,000 clones, around four fifths occurring once. The V gene end was trimmed by 0 bases and the J gene end by 4 bases; junction bases not matched to a gene: 2. Germline assignment: CDR1 MRHNA and CDR2 SNTAGT. CDR3 length: 15 residues. This TCR came from a woman between 40 and 55 years old in good health and CMV-seronegative. The sequencing input was PBMCs. The chain uses TRBV6-4 and TRBJ2-3; 9 positions agree with TRBD2. The chain's CDR3 is CASSDSAGGPDTQYF. In DNA form, the CDR3 reads TGTGCCAGCAGTGACTCCGCGGGAGGGCCAGATACGCAGTATTTT.